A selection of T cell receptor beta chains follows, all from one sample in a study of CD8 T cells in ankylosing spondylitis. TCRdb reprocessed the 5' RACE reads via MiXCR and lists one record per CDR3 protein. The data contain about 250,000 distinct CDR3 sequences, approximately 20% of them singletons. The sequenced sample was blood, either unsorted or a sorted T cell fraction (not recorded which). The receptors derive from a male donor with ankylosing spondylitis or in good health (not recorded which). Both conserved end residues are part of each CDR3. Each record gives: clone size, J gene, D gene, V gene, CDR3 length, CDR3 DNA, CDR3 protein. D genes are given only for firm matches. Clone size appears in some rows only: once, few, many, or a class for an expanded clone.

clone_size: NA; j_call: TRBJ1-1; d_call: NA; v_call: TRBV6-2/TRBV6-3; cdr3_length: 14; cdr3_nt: TGTGCCAGCAGCCAGACCTTAATGAACACTGAAGCTTTCTTT; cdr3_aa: CASSQTLMNTEAFF
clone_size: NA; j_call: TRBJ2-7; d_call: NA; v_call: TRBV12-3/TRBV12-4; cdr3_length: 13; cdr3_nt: TGTGCCAGCACCGATGACATAACCTACGAGCAGTACTTC; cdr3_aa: CASTDDITYEQYF
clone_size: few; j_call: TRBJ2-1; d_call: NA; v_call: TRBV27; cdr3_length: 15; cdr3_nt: TGTGCCAGCATAGGGAGAAAAAAAAAATACAATGAGCAGTTCTTC; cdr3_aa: CASIGRKKKYNEQFF
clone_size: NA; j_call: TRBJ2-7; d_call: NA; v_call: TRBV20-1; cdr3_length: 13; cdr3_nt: TGCAGTGCCGGAACGGGACGCTCCTACGAGCAGTACTTC; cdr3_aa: CSAGTGRSYEQYF
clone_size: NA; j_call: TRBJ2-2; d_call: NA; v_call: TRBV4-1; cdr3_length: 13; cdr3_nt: TGCGCCAGCGGTACAGATAACACCGGGGAGCTGTTTTTT; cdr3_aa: CASGTDNTGELFF
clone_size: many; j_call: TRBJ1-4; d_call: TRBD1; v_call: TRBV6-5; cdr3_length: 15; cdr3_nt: TGTGCCAGCAGTTTCTCGGGACAGGGAAGCGAAAAACTGTTTTTT; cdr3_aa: CASSFSGQGSEKLFF
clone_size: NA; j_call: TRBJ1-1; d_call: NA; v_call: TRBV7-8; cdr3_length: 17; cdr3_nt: TGTGCCAGCAGCTTAGAGTATCCGTATGGGAGGAGGACTGAAGCTTTCTTT; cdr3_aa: CASSLEYPYGRRTEAFF
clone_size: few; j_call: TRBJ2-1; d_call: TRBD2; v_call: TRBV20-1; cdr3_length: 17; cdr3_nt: TGCAGTGCTAGACCTTCTAGCGGGAGTTCGTCCTACAATGAGCAGTTCTTC; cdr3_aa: CSARPSSGSSSYNEQFF
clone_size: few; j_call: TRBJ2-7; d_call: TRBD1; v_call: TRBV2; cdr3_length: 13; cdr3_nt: TGTGCCAGCAGTGAGACAGGGTCAGACGAGCAGTACTTC; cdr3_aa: CASSETGSDEQYF
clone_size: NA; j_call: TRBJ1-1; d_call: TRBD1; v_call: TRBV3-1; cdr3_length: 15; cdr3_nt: TGTGCCAGCAGCGCCCAACAGGGGGTGAGGGCTGAAGCTTTCTTT; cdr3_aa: CASSAQQGVRAEAFF
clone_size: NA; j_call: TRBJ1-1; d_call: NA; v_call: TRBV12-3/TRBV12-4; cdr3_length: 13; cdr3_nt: TGTGCCAGCAGTTTAGGGGGGCGTACTGAAGCTTTCTTT; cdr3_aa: CASSLGGRTEAFF
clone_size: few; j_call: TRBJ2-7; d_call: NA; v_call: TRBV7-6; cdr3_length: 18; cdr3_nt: TGTGCCAGCAGCTTACGGTCCGCCGAAAATTTAGACCCGTCCGAGCAGTACTTC; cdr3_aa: CASSLRSAENLDPSEQYF
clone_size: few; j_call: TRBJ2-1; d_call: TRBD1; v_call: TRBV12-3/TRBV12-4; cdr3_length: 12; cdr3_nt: TGTGCCAGCAGTTCCCCGGGACAGGCCAAGGTCTTC; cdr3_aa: CASSSPGQAKVF
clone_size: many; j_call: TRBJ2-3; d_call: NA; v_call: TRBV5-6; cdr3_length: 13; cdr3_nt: TGTGCCAGCAGCTTACTTAGCACAGATACGCAGTATTTT; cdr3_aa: CASSLLSTDTQYF
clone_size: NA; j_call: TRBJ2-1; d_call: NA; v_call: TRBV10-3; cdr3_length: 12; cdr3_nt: TGTGCCATCAGTGAGTCTGTGGATGAGCAGTTCTTC; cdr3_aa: CAISESVDEQFF
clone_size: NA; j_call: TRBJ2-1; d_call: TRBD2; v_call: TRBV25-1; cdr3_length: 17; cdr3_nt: TGTGCCAGCAGTGGCAGGACTAGCGGGAGGCAGAGCAATGAGCAGTTCTTC; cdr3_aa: CASSGRTSGRQSNEQFF
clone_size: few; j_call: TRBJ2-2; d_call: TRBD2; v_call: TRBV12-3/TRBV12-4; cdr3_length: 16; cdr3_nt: TGTGCCAGCAGTCCTAGCGGGGTACTGAACACCGGGGAGCTGTTTTTT; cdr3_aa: CASSPSGVLNTGELFF
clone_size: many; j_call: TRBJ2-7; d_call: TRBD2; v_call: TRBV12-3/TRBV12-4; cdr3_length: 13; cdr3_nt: TGTGCCAGCAGTCGGGGGGGTCCCTACGAGCAGTACTTC; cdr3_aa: CASSRGGPYEQYF
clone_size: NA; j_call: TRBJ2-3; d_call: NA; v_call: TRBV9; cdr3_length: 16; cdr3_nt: TGTGCCAGCAGCGTAGCTACCTCTAGCAGCACAGATACGCAGTATTTT; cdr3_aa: CASSVATSSSTDTQYF
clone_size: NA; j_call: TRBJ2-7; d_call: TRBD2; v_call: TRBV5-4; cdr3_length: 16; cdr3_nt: TGTGCCAGCAGCCCATCTAGCGGGAGAAGTTCCTACGAGCAGTACTTC; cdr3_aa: CASSPSSGRSSYEQYF
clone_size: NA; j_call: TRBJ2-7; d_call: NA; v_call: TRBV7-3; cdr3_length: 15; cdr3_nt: TGTGCCAGCAGCTTAACGTTGCAGCTGGTTACGGATCAGTACTTC; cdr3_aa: CASSLTLQLVTDQYF
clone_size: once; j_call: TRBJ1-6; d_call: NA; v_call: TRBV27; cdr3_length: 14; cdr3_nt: TGTACCAGCAGTTCCCCAGAAGAGTATTCACCCCTCCACTTT; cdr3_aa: CTSSSPEEYSPLHF
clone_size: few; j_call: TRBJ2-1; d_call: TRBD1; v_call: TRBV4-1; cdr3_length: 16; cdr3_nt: TGCGCCAGCAGCCTGGAACCGGGACAGGGTTACAATGAGCAGTTCTTC; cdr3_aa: CASSLEPGQGYNEQFF
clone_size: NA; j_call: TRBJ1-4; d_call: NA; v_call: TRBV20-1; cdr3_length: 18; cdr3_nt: TGCAGTGCTAGAGATGAAGGTCCAGGGCCCCTAGGGGGTGAAAAACTGTTTTTT; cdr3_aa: CSARDEGPGPLGGEKLFF
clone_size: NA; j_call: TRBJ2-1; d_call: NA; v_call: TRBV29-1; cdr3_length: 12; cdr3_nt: TGCAGCGTCGCCGACATGGGAGTTGAGCAGTTCTTC; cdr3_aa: CSVADMGVEQFF
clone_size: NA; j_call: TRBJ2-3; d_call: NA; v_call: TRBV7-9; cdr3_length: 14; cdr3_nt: TGTGCCAGCAGCTTGTTAAGGGGCACAGATACGCAGTATTTT; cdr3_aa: CASSLLRGTDTQYF
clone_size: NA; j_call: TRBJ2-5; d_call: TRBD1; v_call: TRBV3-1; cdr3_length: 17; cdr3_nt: TGTGCCAGCTGCCAAGACGTCCGACAGGGGAACGAAGAGACCCAGTACTTC; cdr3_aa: CASCQDVRQGNEETQYF
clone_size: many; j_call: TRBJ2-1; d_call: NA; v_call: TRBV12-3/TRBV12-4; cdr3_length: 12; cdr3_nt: TGTGCCAGCAGATCCCTAGGTTATGAGCAGTTCTTC; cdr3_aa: CASRSLGYEQFF
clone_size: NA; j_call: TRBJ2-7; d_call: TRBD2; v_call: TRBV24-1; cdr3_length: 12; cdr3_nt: TGTGCCACCAGAGGACTAGCGGGAGAGCAGTACTTC; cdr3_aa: CATRGLAGEQYF
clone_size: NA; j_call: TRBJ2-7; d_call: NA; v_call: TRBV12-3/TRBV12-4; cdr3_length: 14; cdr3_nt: TGTGCCAGCTCTGGCCCTCTAGTTTCTTACGAGCAGTACTTC; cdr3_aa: CASSGPLVSYEQYF
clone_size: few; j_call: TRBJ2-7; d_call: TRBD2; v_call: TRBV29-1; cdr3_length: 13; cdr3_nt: TGCAGCGTTGTGGGACTAGCAGATTACGAGCAGTACTTC; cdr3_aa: CSVVGLADYEQYF
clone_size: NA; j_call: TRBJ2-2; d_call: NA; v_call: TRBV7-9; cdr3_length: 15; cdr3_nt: TGTGCCAGCAGCTTTGGGGACACCTACACCGGGGAGCTGTTTTTT; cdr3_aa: CASSFGDTYTGELFF
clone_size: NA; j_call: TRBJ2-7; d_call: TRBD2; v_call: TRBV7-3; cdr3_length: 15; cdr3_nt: TGTGCCAGCAGCTTATGGGCGGGAGAGGGGCGCGAGCAGTACTTC; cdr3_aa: CASSLWAGEGREQYF
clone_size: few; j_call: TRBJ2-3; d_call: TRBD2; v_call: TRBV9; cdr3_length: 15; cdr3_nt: TGTGCCAGCAGCGCGGTAGCGGGAGCGGCAGATACGCAGTATTTT; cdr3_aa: CASSAVAGAADTQYF
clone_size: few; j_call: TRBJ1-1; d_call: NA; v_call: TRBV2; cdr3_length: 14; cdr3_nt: TGTGCCAGCATTTCGGGTCCCATGAACACTGAAGCTTTCTTT; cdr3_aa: CASISGPMNTEAFF
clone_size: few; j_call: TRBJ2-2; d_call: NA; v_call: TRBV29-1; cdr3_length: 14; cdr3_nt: TGCAGCGTTGAAGAGGGGGGAAACACCGGGGAGCTGTTTTTT; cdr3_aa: CSVEEGGNTGELFF
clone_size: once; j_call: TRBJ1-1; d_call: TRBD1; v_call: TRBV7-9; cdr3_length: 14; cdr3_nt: TGTGCCAGCAGCTTCGAGGGGGCAGGCACTGAAGCTTTCTTT; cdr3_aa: CASSFEGAGTEAFF
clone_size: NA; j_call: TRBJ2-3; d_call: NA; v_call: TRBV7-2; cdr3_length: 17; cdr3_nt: TGTGCCAGCAGCCTCCCAAGGGCGCGGGGTAGCACAGATACGCAGTATTTT; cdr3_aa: CASSLPRARGSTDTQYF
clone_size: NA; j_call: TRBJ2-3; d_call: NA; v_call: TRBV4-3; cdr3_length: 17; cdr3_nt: TGCGCCAGCAGCCAAGTCGGGCTAGCGTCTCTCTCAGATACGCAGTATTTT; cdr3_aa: CASSQVGLASLSDTQYF
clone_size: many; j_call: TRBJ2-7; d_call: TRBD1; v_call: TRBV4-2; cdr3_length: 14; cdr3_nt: TGTGCCAGCAGCGGCGGACAGGGTAACTACGAGCAGTACTTC; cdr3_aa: CASSGGQGNYEQYF
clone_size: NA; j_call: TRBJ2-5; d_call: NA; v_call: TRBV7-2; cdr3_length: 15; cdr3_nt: TGTGCCAGCAGCTTAGTAGACATCCCTTGGGAGACCCAGTACTTC; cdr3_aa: CASSLVDIPWETQYF
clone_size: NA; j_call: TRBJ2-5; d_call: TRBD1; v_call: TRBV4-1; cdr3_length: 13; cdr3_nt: TGCGCCAGCAGCCGAACAGGGGGGGAGACCCAGTACTTC; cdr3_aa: CASSRTGGETQYF
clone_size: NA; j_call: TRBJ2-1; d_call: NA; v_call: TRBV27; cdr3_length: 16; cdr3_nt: TGTGCCAGCAGTTTATATGCCCAAGTCACGTTCAATGAGCAGTTCTTC; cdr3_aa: CASSLYAQVTFNEQFF
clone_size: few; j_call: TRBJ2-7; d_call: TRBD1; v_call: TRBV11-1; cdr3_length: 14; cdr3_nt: TGTGCCAGCAGCGGAGAGGGGACAGCCTGGGAGCAGTACTTC; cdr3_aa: CASSGEGTAWEQYF
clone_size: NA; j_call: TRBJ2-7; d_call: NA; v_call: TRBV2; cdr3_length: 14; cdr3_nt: TGTGCCAGTGAAGAGGGTCTTCTGACCCACGAGCAGTACTTC; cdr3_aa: CASEEGLLTHEQYF
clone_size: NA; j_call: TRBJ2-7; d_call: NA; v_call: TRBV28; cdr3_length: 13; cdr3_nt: TGTGCCAGCACGGCCGTTGACTCCTACGAGCAGTACTTC; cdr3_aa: CASTAVDSYEQYF
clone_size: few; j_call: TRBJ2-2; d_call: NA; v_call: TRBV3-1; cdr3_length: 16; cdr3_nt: TGTGCCAGCAGCCATAATCCGGGACAGAACACCGGGGAGCTGTTTTTT; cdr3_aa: CASSHNPGQNTGELFF
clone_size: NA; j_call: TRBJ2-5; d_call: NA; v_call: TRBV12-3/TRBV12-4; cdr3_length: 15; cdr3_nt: TGTGCCAGCAGGTTAGCCTGGACGGAACAAGAGACCCAGTACTTC; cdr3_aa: CASRLAWTEQETQYF
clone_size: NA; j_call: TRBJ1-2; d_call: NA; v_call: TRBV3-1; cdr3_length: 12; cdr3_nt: TGTGCCAGCAGCCAAGCCCGTGAGGGCTACACCTTC; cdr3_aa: CASSQAREGYTF
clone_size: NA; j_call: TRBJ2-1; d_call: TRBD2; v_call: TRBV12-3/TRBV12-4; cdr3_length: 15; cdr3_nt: TGTGCCAGCAGTTTAGTCGGGACTAGCTACAATGAGCAGTTCTTC; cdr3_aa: CASSLVGTSYNEQFF
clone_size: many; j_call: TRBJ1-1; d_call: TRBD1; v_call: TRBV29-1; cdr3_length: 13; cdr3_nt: TGCAGCGTTGTTGTCGGGACAGAGTTAGAAGCTTTCTTT; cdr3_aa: CSVVVGTELEAFF
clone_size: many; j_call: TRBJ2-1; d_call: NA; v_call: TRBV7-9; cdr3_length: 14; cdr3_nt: TGTGCCAGCAGCTTAACGCTTTCCTACAATGAGCAGTTCTTC; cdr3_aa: CASSLTLSYNEQFF
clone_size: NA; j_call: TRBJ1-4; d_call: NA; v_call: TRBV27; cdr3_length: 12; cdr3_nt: TGTGCCAGCAGTGGAGCCGGTACTAAACTGTTTTTT; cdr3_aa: CASSGAGTKLFF
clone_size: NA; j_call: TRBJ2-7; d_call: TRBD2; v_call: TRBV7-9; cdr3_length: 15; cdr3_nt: TGTGCCAGCAGCTCCGCTAGCGGGAGTCTCTACGAGCAGTACTTC; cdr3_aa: CASSSASGSLYEQYF
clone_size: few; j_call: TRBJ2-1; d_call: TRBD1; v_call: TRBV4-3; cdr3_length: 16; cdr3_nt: TGCGCCAGCAGCCAAGTTGGGACAGGGACAAGGGTTGAGCAGTTCTTC; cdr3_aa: CASSQVGTGTRVEQFF
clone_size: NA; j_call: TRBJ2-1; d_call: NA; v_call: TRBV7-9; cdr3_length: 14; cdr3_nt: TGTGCCAGCACCCCGGCCAGCTCCTACAATGAGCAGTTCTTC; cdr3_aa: CASTPASSYNEQFF
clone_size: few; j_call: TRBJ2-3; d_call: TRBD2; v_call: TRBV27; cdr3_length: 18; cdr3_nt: TGTGCCAGCAGTGGGTGGACTAGCGGGAGTCAGGCCACAGATACGCAGTATTTT; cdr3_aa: CASSGWTSGSQATDTQYF
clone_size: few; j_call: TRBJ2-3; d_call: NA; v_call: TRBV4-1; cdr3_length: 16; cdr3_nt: TGCGCCAGCAGCCAAGATTTGGGGGCCGCCACAGATACGCAGTATTTT; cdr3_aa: CASSQDLGAATDTQYF
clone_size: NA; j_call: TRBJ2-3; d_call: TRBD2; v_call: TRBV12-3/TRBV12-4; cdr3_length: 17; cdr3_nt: TGTGCCAGCAGTCCCCGGACTAGCGGGGGTAGCACAGATACGCAGTATTTT; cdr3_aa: CASSPRTSGGSTDTQYF